This T cell receptor beta chain was captured in a study of blood T cell repertoires in COVID-19. Study information: COVID-19 samples from acute and convalescent phases originated in the United States, Italy and Spain. PBMCs, B-cell-depleted T cells, or T cells provided the cDNA or gDNA that made up the material.

Seattle researchers signed up patients amid active infection and tracked them longitudinally. Assay used: immunoSEQ multiplex PCR; TCRdb lists only in-frame clones, some missing. This table holds about 170,000 clones, roughly 93% found once. V was clipped by 5 bases and J by 1 base; unmatched bases: 10. The CDR3 is 19 residues long. Germline CDR1 SGHTA, CDR2 FQGTGA. The sequencing sample was made of peripheral blood. The clonotype comes from a man aged 18 to 30 with COVID-19, enrolled during active disease. This chain links TRBV7-3 with TRBJ2-6; 11 nucleotides agree with TRBD2. Written as DNA, the CDR3 is TGTGCCAGCAGCACCCGGACTAGCGGGCTCTATTCTGGGGCCAACGTCCTGACTTTC. It specifies CASSTRTSGLYSGANVLTF.